This entry lists 15 T cell receptor beta chains sequenced from one sample in a study of tumor-infiltrating lymphocytes in primary liver carcinoma (dated by TCRdb to 2015 to 2018). Without any cell sorting, total RNA and DNA were extracted together from around 20-30 mg of bulk tissue using the AllPrep DNA/RNA mini kit. This sample was sequenced with an Illumina HiSeq 2500. TCRbeta-specific cDNA was reverse-transcribed from approximately 0.5 ug total RNA using a constant-region primer and ProtoScript II reverse transcriptase. Three nested multiplex PCR rounds, following a slightly modified ARM-PCR procedure, were used to build the TCRbeta libraries. Each of the first two PCR rounds ran for around 11 cycles and used multiplex TRBV1-TRBV30 forward primers together with a Cbeta reverse primer. TCRdb passed the public sequencing reads through fastp at Q25 and MiXCR, retaining productive beta sequences. CDR3 protein duplicates are merged, each entry listing the most common genes and DNA. The sample table lists 40,000 to 55,000 distinct CDR3 sequences, approximately 80% of them with a count of one. The biggest ten clones account for around 24% of the sample.

Sequencing used liver tumor tissue from sampling region 5. The meaning of the sample's cell subset or site label: tumor region T5, tumor centre. The receptors were gathered from a man aged 35 to 55 with primary liver carcinoma and hepatitis B virus infection.

Details on this clonotype: No conserved phenylalanine or tryptophan is present at the end of the CDR3, so a read error is the likely explanation. Because the CDR3's place on the DNA is in doubt, the DNA is left out and the CDR3 is given as listed by TCRdb. The chain combines TRBV11-3 with TRBJ2-1; the table's TRBD2 call for D was not verified on the DNA. Including both end residues, the CDR3 is 13 amino acids long. CDR1 is SGHNT, CDR2 YENEEA, per germline. The CDR3 is CTSSFRGPGLQLL.

This clonotype was picked up many times. The V and J genes are TRBV28 and TRBJ2-5, with D maybe TRBD1 (6 bases). Germline CDR1 is MDHEN and CDR2 is SYDVKM. The germline V and J ends were trimmed by 5 bases and 0 bases, with 13 bases remaining between them. The length of the CDR3 is 15 residues. The CDR3 bases are TGTGCCAGCAGTCTCCATAGGGGGAACCAAGAGACCCAGTACTTC. Its translation is CASSLHRGNQETQYF.

This clonotype has only one observation. Compared with germline, one end of the junction differs, possibly owing to a read error. The chain joins TRBV4-2 to TRBJ2-7, with 9 bases fitting TRBD2. In germline, CDR1 is LGHNA, CDR2 YNFKEQ. This CDR3 region has 15 residues. The CDR3 region is CASSQEASGTDEHYF. CDR3 DNA sequence: TGTGCCAGCAGTCAAGAGGCTAGCGGGACGGACGAACACTATTTC.

The V gene is TRBV28, the J gene TRBJ2-1, with 10 bases fitting TRBD2. Germline V gene data show CDR1 as MDHEN and CDR2 as SYDVKM. The CDR3 is 16 amino acids. The CDR3 DNA is TGTTCCTACATCCCCCCGGAGCGGGGGGGCTACAATGAGCAGTTCTTC. Residues: CSYIPPERGGYNEQFF.

This clonotype is a singleton in its sample. The CDR3 ends on some other residue instead of the conserved phenylalanine or tryptophan, so this is likely a read error. The chain recombines TRBV29-1 with TRBJ1-2; maybe TRBD1 (6 bases). The CDR3 sequence is 13 residues long. Germline values: CDR1 SQVTM, CDR2 ANQGSEA. V was pared by 5 bases and J by 0 bases, with 10 bases between. The CDR3 region has the DNA TGCAGCGTTCTTGGACAGACTAACTATGGCTACACCCTC. This sequence encodes CSVLGQTNYGYTL.

With respect to this clonotype: At one of its ends the junction is not consistent with the germline gene, which may arise from a read error. V is TRBV5-4 and J is TRBJ2-2, with a tentative D call TRBD2 (6 bases). The germline V gene has CDR1 SGHNT and CDR2 YYREEE (reference sequence). The length of the CDR3 is 16 residues. The CDR3 loop reads CASSVAHGGGTRELFF. CDR3 nucleotides: TGTGCCAGCAGCGTGGCCCATGGGGGAGGCACCCGGGAGCTGTTTTTT.

The table lists this clonotype with many counts. The chain recombines TRBV30 with TRBJ1-1; no firm D call. Between the trimmed V and J ends, which lost 6 bases and 3 bases, there was a span of 8 bases. The V gene's germline CDR1 is GTSNPN and CDR2 SVGIG (reference sequence). The CDR3 totals 11 residues. The CDR3 reads CACPRDTEAFF. The CDR3 nucleotides read TGTGCCTGCCCCCGCGACACTGAAGCTTTCTTT. The variable domain in full, with the rest retrieved from reference TRBV30 and TRBJ1-1, is SQTIHQWPATLVQPVGSPLSLECTVEGTSNPNLYWYRQAAGRGLQLLFYSVGIGQISSEVPQNLSASRPQDRQFILSSKKLLLSDSGFYLCACPRDTEAFFGQGTRLTVV.

The chain joins TRBV6-6 to TRBJ2-2, with D possibly being TRBD1 (8 bases). There are 15 residues in the CDR3. In germline, CDR1 is MNHNY, CDR2 SVGAGI (reference sequence). Deletions cut 7 bases from V and 9 bases from J, with 21 bases between. The chain's CDR3 is CASTTGGAKAWELFF. The CDR3 DNA is TGTGCCAGCACTACAGGGGGGGCGAAGGCCTGGGAGCTGTTTTTT.

This clonotype has ten or more counts. The genes are TRBV7-8 and TRBJ1-1; a possible D gene is TRBD1 (5 bases). The germline V gene encodes CDR1 SGHVS and CDR2 FQNEAQ. The CDR3 loop spans 14 amino acids. V lost 3 bases, J lost 1 base, and 9 bases lay in between. CDR3 protein: CASSLGTGNTEAFF. CDR3 coding DNA: TGTGCCAGCAGCTTGGGGACGGGGAACACTGAAGCTTTCTTT.

This clonotype has just one count. The chain carries TRBV5-4 and TRBJ2-2; D gene unclear. The V gene's germline CDR1 is SGHNT and CDR2 YYREEE (reference sequence). The CDR3 sequence is 13 residues long. The V and J ends lost 2 bases and 1 base respectively, with 3 bases between them. Here the CDR3 DNA reads TGTGCCAGCAGCTTCCAGAACACCGGGGAGCTGTTTTTT. Protein sequence: CASSFQNTGELFF.

A word on this clonotype: One end of the junction fails to match germline, which may point to a read error. The chain carries TRBV11-3 and TRBJ2-1, with no clear D. The CDR3 has 14 residues. Germline loops: CDR1 SGHNT, CDR2 YENEEA. The CDR3 region is CPSSLGVSNNEQFF. The CDR3 nucleotides are TGTCCCAGCAGTTTAGGCGTCTCAAACAATGAGCAGTTCTTC.

Turning to this clonotype: Since no conserved phenylalanine or tryptophan closes the CDR3, a read error is the likely cause. V and J are TRBV4-2 and TRBJ2-2; D remains unclear. From germline, CDR1 is LGHNA and CDR2 YNFKEQ. The length of the CDR3 is 14 residues. With 9 bases removed from V and 8 bases from J, the gap between germline ends came to 19 bases. The CDR3 DNA follows: TGTGCCAGTGTCCAAGATCAGGTGGGAGGGGAGCTGTTTATT. This encodes CASVQDQVGGELFI.

The V call is TRBV29-1, the J call TRBJ2-1, with D perhaps matching TRBD2 (6 bases). CDR3 length: 10 amino acids. From germline, CDR1 is SQVTM and CDR2 ANQGSEA. CDR3 region: CIALGGEQFF. In DNA form, the CDR3 reads TGCATCGCTCTGGGGGGTGAGCAGTTCTTC.

The V gene is TRBV5-1, the J gene TRBJ2-1; D gene ambiguous. CDR1 is SGHRS, CDR2 YFSETQ, per germline. The CDR3 length is 15 residues. V was pared by 2 bases and J by 7 bases, with 16 bases between. The CDR3 DNA reads as TGCGCCAGCAGCTTAGGGCCAGTGGGTAAGAATGAGCAGTTCTTC. It yields the protein CASSLGPVGKNEQFF.

As for this clonotype: This likely comes from a read error, as the CDR3 has no conserved phenylalanine or tryptophan at its end. Because the CDR3's place on the DNA is in doubt, the DNA is left out and the CDR3 is given as listed by TCRdb. The chain couples TRBV20-1 to TRBJ1-6. Germline CDR1 DFQATT, CDR2 SNEGSKA (reference sequence). The CDR3 length is 13 residues, termini included. The CDR3 loop is CSARKGNNSPLRS.